The 29 T cell receptor beta chains below were found in one sample sequenced in a study of T-cell memory formation after mild COVID-19. One entry per CDR3 protein results from TCRdb running MiXCR on the 5' RACE reads. The data contain 90,000 to 120,000 distinct CDR3 sequences, approximately 14% of them singletons. The source material was PBMCs or a T cell subset sorted from them (not recorded which). The origin of the receptors is a man younger than 30 who had mild COVID-19 (a few samples of this study predate the infection). Cell type and time point are not known.

This clonotype was picked up many times. The chain recombines TRBV12-3 or TRBV12-4 with TRBJ2-7, with D unresolved. The CDR3 runs to 13 residues. Between the trimmed V and J ends, which lost 5 bases and 0 bases, there was a span of 8 bases. The CDR3 here is CASSIDSSYEQYF. The CDR3 DNA sequence: TGTGCCAGCAGTATCGACTCCTCCTACGAGCAGTACTTC.

This clonotype was seen more than once but under ten times. The chain employs TRBV29-1 and TRBJ2-7, with TRBD1 matching 10 bases. The CDR3 sequence is 15 residues long. The junction had 6 bases not matched to a gene; V was cut back by 0 bases and J by 4 bases. Looked up from germline, CDR1 is SQVTM and CDR2 is ANQGSEA. The CDR3 coding sequence is TGCAGCGTTGAAGAGAAAGGACAGGGGGTTTACGAGCAGTACTTC. It yields the protein CSVEEKGQGVYEQYF.

V and J are TRBV6-6 and TRBJ2-4; 12 nucleotides agree with TRBD2. The CDR3 has 16 residues. V was clipped by 2 bases and J by 5 bases; unmatched bases: 4. Per germline, CDR1 MNHNY and CDR2 SVGAGI (reference sequence). This chain's CDR3 is CASSYRTSGAENIQYF. The CDR3, as DNA: TGTGCCAGCAGTTACCGGACTAGCGGGGCGGAAAACATTCAGTACTTC.

The chain is built from TRBV12-3 or TRBV12-4 and TRBJ1-5; D gene unclear. The V and J ends lost 7 bases and 3 bases respectively, with 13 bases between them. The CDR3 loop spans 14 amino acids. The CDR3 here is CASTPGPYNQPQHF. The CDR3 DNA follows: TGTGCCAGCACTCCAGGCCCCTACAATCAGCCCCAGCATTTT.

The chain joins TRBV6-6 to TRBJ1-5; tentative D call: TRBD1 (5 bases). Trimming left V 6 bases short and J 0 bases short, with 12 bases between. Germline V gene data show CDR1 as MNHNY and CDR2 as SVGAGI (reference sequence). The CDR3 is 15 amino acids. The CDR3 nucleotides read TGTGCCAGCAGGCTTGGGGGGATTAGCAATCAGCCCCAGCATTTT. Amino acid sequence: CASRLGGISNQPQHF.

This clonotype appeared a few times. The chain carries TRBV4-3 and TRBJ1-1; no clear D. Trimming left V 4 bases short and J 4 bases short, with 19 bases between. Germline V gene lookup returns CDR1 LGHNA and CDR2 YSLEER. The CDR3 has 16 amino acids. CDR3 bases: TGCGCCAGCAGCCCTATGGGAGGGAGTTTGAGCACTGAAGCTTTCTTT. This encodes CASSPMGGSLSTEAFF.

The rearrangement joins TRBV4-2 to TRBJ2-2; D unclear. Trimming removed 4 bases from V and 7 bases from J, with 13 bases in between. This CDR3 has 14 amino acids. Germline V CDR1 and CDR2: LGHNA, YNFKEQ. The CDR3 here is CASSPRSLGGELFF. The CDR3 nucleotides are TGTGCCAGCAGCCCCAGGTCCCTAGGCGGGGAGCTGTTTTTT.

This clonotype was observed a few times. This could be a read error, since a much larger clone is one nucleotide away. The chain links TRBV7-2 to TRBJ1-1; D remains ambiguous. CDR3 length: 11 amino acids. CDR1 SGHTA and CDR2 FQGNSA come from the germline V gene. V lost 3 bases and J 4 bases, leaving 3 bases between the germline ends. The CDR3 spells CASSFVTEAFF. The CDR3 DNA reads TGTGCCAGCAGCTTTGTCACTGAAGCTTTCTTT.

In its sample, this clonotype was seen a few times. This chain's CDR3 is CASRWTGANTGELFF. In nucleotides, the CDR3 is TGTGCCAGCAGGTGGACAGGGGCGAACACCGGGGAGCTGTTTTTT. This sequence joins TRBV2 and TRBJ2-2; TRBD1 matches 9 bases. CDR3 length: 15 residues. Germline V gives CDR1 SNHLY, CDR2 FYNNEI. The V and J ends lost 6 bases and 0 bases, in that order; junction bases with no gene match: 2.

This clonotype was picked up a small number of times. The chain recombines TRBV9 with TRBJ1-2, with D maybe TRBD1 (5 bases). CDR3 length: 16 residues. Trimming cost V 4 bases and J 3 bases, with 19 bases left between them. From germline, CDR1 is SGDLS and CDR2 YYNGEE. The CDR3 coding sequence is TGTGCCAGCAGCCCCCGAGGAGGGCAGGGTGACTATGGCTACACCTTC. It encodes CASSPRGGQGDYGYTF.

The J gene is TRBJ2-3, the V gene TRBV20-1; possible D gene TRBD2, 5 bases. Trimming removed 2 bases from V and 2 bases from J, with 11 bases in between. This CDR3 is built from 14 residues. Germline assignment: CDR1 DFQATT and CDR2 SNEGSKA (reference sequence). The chain's CDR3 is CSARLGRDTDTQYF. The CDR3 bases are TGCAGTGCTAGATTGGGGAGAGACACAGATACGCAGTATTTT.

This clonotype was counted at least ten times. The J gene is TRBJ2-7, the V gene TRBV7-2, with D perhaps matching TRBD2 (5 bases). Trimming shortened V by 5 bases and J by 3 bases, and 14 bases separated the two germline ends. This CDR3 comprises 14 residues. Germline lookup yields CDR1 SGHTA and CDR2 FQGNSA. CDR3 coding DNA: TGTGCCAGCAGCGGAGGAGACGCGGGCTACGAGCAGTACGTC. It specifies CASSGGDAGYEQYV.

V and J are TRBV12-3 or TRBV12-4 and TRBJ2-3, with D tentatively TRBD2 (6 bases). CDR3 length: 14 amino acids. Trimming removed 8 bases at V and 3 bases at J, with 15 bases between. The CDR3 region has the DNA TGTGCCAGCTACCCGGGGGATGGGACAGATACGCAGTATTTT. This encodes CASYPGDGTDTQYF.

This clonotype has only a few counts. The V and J genes are TRBV27 and TRBJ1-3; 9 bases are shared with TRBD1. V gave up 6 bases and J gave up 4 bases; unmatched junction bases: 4. The CDR3 totals 14 residues. Looked up from germline, CDR1 is MNHEY and CDR2 is SMNVEV (reference sequence). CDR3 DNA sequence: TGTGCCAGCAGAAGACAGGGGGTAGGAAACACCATATATTTT. Translating it yields CASRRQGVGNTIYF.

This clonotype was picked up a small number of times. J is TRBJ1-2 and V is TRBV29-1, with a weak D call TRBD1 (5 bases). Germline V gives CDR1 SQVTM, CDR2 ANQGSEA. The V and J ends lost 4 bases and 6 bases respectively, with 12 bases between them. The CDR3 length is 12 residues. CDR3 bases: TGCAGCGTTGCCCAGGGTGGTAATGGCTACACCTTC. Translation gives CSVAQGGNGYTF.

In its sample, this clonotype was seen a few times. The chain recombines TRBV10-2 with TRBJ2-7, with a possible D match to TRBD1 (6 bases). This CDR3 has 13 residues. The V gene's germline CDR1 is WSHSY and CDR2 SAAADI. The V end lost 7 bases, the J end lost 3 bases, and 13 bases lay between the germline ends. In DNA, the CDR3 is TGCGCCAGCAACCGGGACACGGACTACGAGCAGTACTTC. Translated: CASNRDTDYEQYF.

The chain has TRBV7-9 and TRBJ2-7, with D possibly TRBD2 on 6 matching bases. V dropped 0 bases and J dropped 6 bases, with 6 bases sitting between them. Germline CDR1 is SEHNR and CDR2 is FQNEAQ (reference sequence). The CDR3 has 12 amino acids. The CDR3 here is CASSLAEGEQYF. Written as DNA, the CDR3 is TGTGCCAGCAGCTTAGCGGAGGGCGAGCAGTACTTC.

In its sample, this clonotype was seen a few times. The chain uses TRBV6-5 and TRBJ2-7; possibly TRBD2 for D (6 bases). Germline CDR1 and CDR2: MNHEY and SVGAGI. V lost 10 bases, J lost 7 bases, and 23 bases lay in between. The CDR3 runs to 14 residues. The CDR3 protein is CATSLVPRAGEQYF. DNA of the CDR3: TGTGCCACCTCCTTAGTGCCCCGGGCGGGGGAGCAGTACTTC.

The chain recombines TRBV29-1 with TRBJ2-2; D is possibly TRBD1 (5 bases). Per germline, CDR1 SQVTM and CDR2 ANQGSEA. Trimming left V 3 bases short and J 6 bases short, with 14 bases between. CDR3 size: 14 residues. The CDR3 reads CSVEVRAYAGELFF. CDR3 bases: TGCAGCGTTGAGGTCAGGGCGTACGCCGGGGAGCTGTTTTTT.

V and J are TRBV19 and TRBJ2-3, with D perhaps given as TRBD1 or TRBD2 (5 bases each). CDR3 length: 14 amino acids. CDR1 is LNHDA and CDR2 is SQIVND in the germline V gene (reference sequence). Trimming cost V 5 bases and J 4 bases, with 13 bases left between them. The CDR3 DNA reads as TGTGCCAGTAGTGCCTCCCGGGACCCAGATACGCAGTATTTT. Its translation: CASSASRDPDTQYF.

The sample holds a few counts of this clonotype. The chain recombines TRBV4-1 with TRBJ1-2, with D tentatively TRBD1 (6 bases). The V end was cut by 4 bases, the J end by 3 bases, with 12 bases between. Germline CDR1 and CDR2: MGHRA and YSYEKL. The CDR3 contains 14 residues. CDR3 protein: CASSPGEGDYGYTF. Written as DNA, the CDR3 is TGCGCCAGCAGCCCCGGGGAGGGGGACTATGGCTACACCTTC.

This clonotype was seen only a few times. The gene calls are TRBV7-3 and TRBJ2-1; possibly TRBD1 or TRBD2 for D (5 bases each). This CDR3 has 16 residues. V was cut by 6 bases and J by 4 bases, with 19 bases left in between. In germline, CDR1 is SGHTA, CDR2 FQGTGA. The CDR3 nucleotides read TGTGCCAGCAGTATTACCCCGGGACGTCAATACAATGAGCAGTTCTTC. It encodes CASSITPGRQYNEQFF.

This clonotype has more than one count but fewer than ten. V and J are TRBV6-5 and TRBJ1-6, with TRBD1 as a possible D gene (6 bases). V shed 5 bases and J shed 6 bases, with 14 bases lying between them. Germline V gene lookup returns CDR1 MNHEY and CDR2 SVGAGI. The CDR3 totals 15 residues. This chain's CDR3 is CASSNTGTSNSPLHF. The CDR3 bases are TGTGCCAGCAGTAATACCGGGACAAGTAATTCACCCCTCCACTTT.

The chain joins TRBV4-1 to TRBJ1-2; 9 positions match TRBD1. With 6 bases clipped from V and 4 bases from J, the junction kept 6 bases outside the gene matches. Germline values: CDR1 MGHRA, CDR2 YSYEKL. CDR3 length: 14 residues. The CDR3 bases are TGCGCCAGCAGGCCACCGGGACAGGGCTATGGCTACACCTTC. The encoded protein is CASRPPGQGYGYTF.

J is TRBJ1-2 and V is TRBV27; D ambiguous. The V gene lost 4 bases and the J gene lost 4 bases, with 16 bases spanning the gap. From germline, CDR1 is MNHEY and CDR2 SMNVEV (reference sequence). The CDR3 contains 15 residues. CDR3 sequence reads: CASSYTPSDLYGYTF. CDR3 coding DNA: TGTGCCAGCAGTTATACCCCCTCCGACCTCTATGGCTACACCTTC.

In this sample, this clonotype turned up a few times. V is TRBV6-6 and J is TRBJ2-7; 9 nucleotides align to TRBD2. This CDR3 contains 14 residues. V lost 3 bases, J lost 7 bases, and 7 bases stayed unmatched. CDR1 and CDR2 (germline): MNHNY, SVGAGI (reference sequence). The CDR3 loop reads CASSYSGLAREQYV. The DNA for the CDR3 is TGTGCCAGCAGTTATTCTGGACTAGCGCGTGAGCAGTACGTC.

V and J are TRBV7-3 and TRBJ2-1, with 8 bases lining up with TRBD2. Germline V gene data show CDR1 as SGHTA and CDR2 as FQGTGA. Trimming removed 5 bases from V and 7 bases from J; junction bases left unmatched: 10. The length of the CDR3 is 15 residues. Here the CDR3 reads CASSETSGEPNEQFF. The CDR3 DNA sequence: TGTGCCAGCAGCGAAACTAGCGGAGAGCCTAATGAGCAGTTCTTC.

This clonotype has just a few counts. This sequence joins TRBV6-2 or TRBV6-3 and TRBJ1-2; D possibly corresponds to TRBD1 (6 bases). The CDR3 runs to 15 residues. The V gene's germline CDR1 is MNHEY and CDR2 SVGEGT. V was trimmed by 0 bases and J by 2 bases, leaving 10 bases between them. CDR3 in DNA: TGTGCCAGCAGTTACTCGAACCAGGGGAACTATGGCTACACCTTC. It is translated as CASSYSNQGNYGYTF.

The chain links TRBV9 to TRBJ2-3, with 11 bases fitting TRBD2. The J segment lost 2 bases and the V segment lost 4 bases, leaving 12 bases of the junction unmatched. The CDR3 has 18 residues. Germline V gives CDR1 SGDLS, CDR2 YYNGEE. CDR3 protein: CASSLLAGGETNTDTQYF. The CDR3 nucleotides read TGTGCCAGCAGCCTCCTAGCGGGGGGCGAAACGAACACAGATACGCAGTATTTT.